This T cell receptor beta chain was recovered during a study of early T cells in non-severe SARS-CoV-2 infection. The table lists this clonotype with many counts. Each CDR3 protein is one row after TCRdb ran MiXCR on the 5' RACE reads. Found here are more than 90,000 distinct CDR3 sequences, about 11% of them singletons; the top ten hold roughly 4.9%. Looked up from germline, CDR1 is KGHSH and CDR2 is LQKENI. This CDR3 is 13 amino acids long. V was shortened by 2 bases and J by 3 bases, with 5 bases between the two germline ends. The chain has TRBV18 and TRBJ1-5; D is undetermined. Sequenced sample: whole blood. The source is an adult who was a healthcare worker with PCR-confirmed SARS-CoV-2 infection or an uninfected control (not recorded which). The DNA for the CDR3 is TGTGCCAGCTCACCAGGACTCAATCAGCCCCAGCATTTT. Protein product: CASSPGLNQPQHF.